This TCR beta chain was recorded in a study of shared clonotypes between healthy human individuals. As for this clone: The antigen is not known.

There are 15 residues in the CDR3. The V gene's germline CDR1 is MNHEY and CDR2 SVGAGI. The V gene lost 4 bases and the J gene lost 4 bases, with 14 bases spanning the gap. Broader study findings: The genetic and exposure-history diversity represented was limited by few donors.

The authors ran the assay at deep level. The data were produced by immunoSEQ multiplex PCR, yet TCRdb's version contains in-frame clones alone and is incomplete. The data contain approximately 2.3 million clones, approximately 95% of them singletons. The chain carries TRBV6-5 and TRBJ2-1; D remains ambiguous. The origin of this receptor is a man aged 18 to 29 in good health. Some clones in this sample may be carry-over from other donors' samples. Sequenced sample: naive CD4+ T cells from PBMCs. Subset in this sample: CD45RA+ positively selected. Here the CDR3 reads CASSSISPPYNEQFF. In DNA, the CDR3 is TGTGCCAGCAGTTCTATCTCACCTCCTTACAATGAGCAGTTCTTC.